This T cell receptor beta chain appears in the sequencing data of a study of T cells in women clearing cervical HPV infection. Assay used: immunoSEQ multiplex PCR; TCRdb lists only in-frame clones, some missing. The sample table includes approximately 30,000 clones. Germline V lookup: CDR1 PRHDT, CDR2 FYEKMQ (reference sequence). The V and J ends lost 2 bases and 6 bases, in that order; junction bases with no gene match: 11. This CDR3 spans 17 amino acids. Comments on this clone: The read ends 3 residues shy of where the CDR3 ends; the end is completed using the germline J gene.

J is TRBJ2-3 and V is TRBV13, with 10 bases fitting TRBD2. The specimen sequenced was blood buffy coat. The receptor comes from a woman aged 18 to 75 with a cervical HPV16 infection that either progressed to CIN3+ or cleared (not recorded which). The CDR3 protein is CASSLLGSGGNYDTQYF. CDR3 DNA, as far as it was read: TGTGCCAGCAGCTTACTCGGTAGCGGGGGGAATTATGATACG.